The T cell receptor beta chain described here comes from a study of Tregs in tolerant kidney transplant recipients (dated by TCRdb to the late 2010s). Some background on the complete study: Before combined kidney and bone marrow transplantation, this study identified donor-specific regulatory T cells using TCRbeta sequencing and then followed those same cells after transplant. In a few healthy controls, several methods of expanding Tregs specific for an allogeneic donor were compared by TCRbeta repertoire sequencing. On the study overall, not on this receptor specifically: Although technical replication error seemed to be minimal, the question of biological reproducibility was not addressed directly. Because only a small number of patients were included, the study had limitations, and the results will need to be validated in larger populations as well as under other immunosuppression protocols. The most biologically relevant and donor-specific TCRbeta repertoire appeared to be identified by expanding Tregs with activated donor B cells.

In the case of this clone: There is no known antigen for this receptor. No much larger clone exists at a distance of one base, and base qualities are not known.

Unstimulated Tregs (CD4+CD25+CD127-), CD4+ non-Tregs (CD4+CD25-), CD4 and CD8 cells were FACS-sorted from thawed PBMCs. Healthy control blood was obtained either as purchased buffy coats or from healthy volunteers. Healthy control blood was processed to PBMCs by Ficoll density gradient and cryopreserved, and patient PBMCs were collected before and after transplant. For TCRbeta CDR3 sequencing, genomic DNA from the sorted cells was extracted using the QIAGEN DNeasy Blood and Tissue Kit. High-throughput TCRbeta CDR3 sequencing was carried out commercially through immunoSEQ, with PCR amplification with bias correction and internal controls included. Per the source publication's procedure: Unique productive TCRbeta sequences were defined by CDR3 nucleotide sequence where primers matched, and otherwise by CDR3 amino acid sequence together with Vbeta and Jbeta genes. To correct for sorting error, sequences found in more than one sorted population at a frequency ratio of 2:1 or less were discarded, and the remaining shared sequences were assigned to the population with the higher frequency. A sequence counted as donor-reactive if, in CFSE-low cells, the sequence had a frequency of at least 0.01% and was expanded at least 5-fold compared with unstimulated cells. Jensen-Shannon divergence, calculated on the top 100 TCRbeta sequences ranked by frequency, was used to quantify repertoire divergence. For samples with multiple sequencing runs, sorting error was corrected in each run separately before the runs were combined. TCRdb holds this immuneACCESS table with in-frame rearrangements only. Some clones are missing; in checked studies, unresolved V genes explain under half, and the rest has no known cause. The V and J calls and clone size come from that table; D and trimming were worked out from the DNA. This sample has 200,000 to 300,000 clones in its table, and roughly 84% of those were observed once. The top ten constitute 0.5% to 0.65% of the sample.

The source is a human donor in good health. Sequenced: CD4+ T cells from blood.

The DNA sequence is given as TGCGCCAGCAGTACCACAGGGAACTATGGCTACACCTTC. This is translated as CASSTTGNYGYTF. This receptor chain uses TRBV5-1 and TRBJ1-2, and perhaps TRBD1 as D gene, on 6 matching bases. CDR1 and CDR2 are drawn from the germline V gene: SGHRS, YFSETQ. The CDR3 holds 13 amino acids from the cysteine to the phenylalanine. The DNA shown is the 39-base CDR3, in frame from base 1. Trimming costs V 5 bases and J 2 bases, and their ends lie 10 bases apart. With the rest looked up from the reference TRBV5-1 and TRBJ1-2 genes rather than sequenced, the full variable domain is KAGVTQTPRYLIKTRGQQVTLSCSPISGHRSVSWYQQTPGQGLQFLFEYFSETQRNKGNFPGRFSGRQFSNSRSEMNVSTLELGDSALYLCASSTTGNYGYTFGSGTRLTVV.